This TCR beta chain was sequenced during a study of patients and donors after allogeneic stem cell transplantation. This CDR3 has 14 residues. From germline, CDR1 is MDHEN and CDR2 SYDVKM. From the RT-PCR reads, TCRdb called clonotypes with MiXCR, one entry per CDR3 protein. The sample includes some 880,000 distinct CDR3 sequences, more than 15% of them seen just once. With respect to this clonotype: At one of its ends the junction is not consistent with the germline gene, which may arise from a read error.

This TCR derives from a human donor who was either an allogeneic HSCT recipient or a stem cell or donor lymphocyte infusion donor (not recorded which). It is not recorded whose cells these are; they may come from a transplant donor. The chain couples TRBV28 to TRBJ2-7; perhaps TRBD2 as D (5 bases). Material: blood, either unsorted or a sorted T cell fraction (not recorded which). The CDR3 protein is CASSRFSGKYELYF. CDR3 bases: TGTGCCAGCAGTAGGTTCTCCGGGAAATACGAGCTGTACTTC.